This T cell receptor (beta chain) was observed in a study of cytomegalovirus exposure and HLA in healthy donors. Of note for this clone: Its antigen is unknown.

J gave up 6 bases and V 2 bases, and 6 bases lay outside the gene matches. CDR3 length equals 14 residues. The germline gives CDR1 WNHNN, CDR2 SYGVQD (reference sequence). This PCR relied on a set of 60 Vbeta primers and 13 Jbeta primers. As processed by the authors: Roughly 10 million shared chains were among some 80 million unique TCR beta chains counted in a later analysis. Measured with immunoSEQ multiplex PCR; TCRdb has only the in-frame clones, and not every one. D and trimming were read from the DNA, whereas the V and J calls and clone size are those reported in that table. The repertoire holds roughly 230,000 clones, with roughly 91% as singletons. Overall study results and limits: Previous analysis showed most TCR beta V segments were productive about 90% or about 30% of the time.

Sequencing input: PBMCs. The TCR sequence derives from a girl aged 2-10 years in good health and CMV-seronegative. The chain employs TRBV10-1 and TRBJ2-7; 8 bases map to TRBD1. CDR3 sequence reads: CASSENRGVGEQYF. The CDR3 region has the DNA TGCGCCAGCAGTGAGAACAGGGGGGTTGGCGAGCAGTACTTC.